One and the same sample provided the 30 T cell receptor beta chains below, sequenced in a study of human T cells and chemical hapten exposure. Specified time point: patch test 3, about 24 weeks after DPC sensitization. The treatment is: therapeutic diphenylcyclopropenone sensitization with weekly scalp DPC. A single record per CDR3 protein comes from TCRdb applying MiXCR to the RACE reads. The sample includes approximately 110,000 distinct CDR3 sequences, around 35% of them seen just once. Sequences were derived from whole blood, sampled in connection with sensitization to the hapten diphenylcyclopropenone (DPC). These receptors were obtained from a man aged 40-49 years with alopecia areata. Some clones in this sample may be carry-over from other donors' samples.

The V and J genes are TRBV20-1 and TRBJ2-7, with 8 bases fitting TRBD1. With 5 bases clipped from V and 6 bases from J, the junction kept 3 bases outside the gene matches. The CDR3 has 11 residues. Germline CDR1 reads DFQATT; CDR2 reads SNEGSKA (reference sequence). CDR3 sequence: CSASGGFEQYF. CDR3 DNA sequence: TGCAGTGCTTCAGGGGGCTTCGAGCAGTACTTC.

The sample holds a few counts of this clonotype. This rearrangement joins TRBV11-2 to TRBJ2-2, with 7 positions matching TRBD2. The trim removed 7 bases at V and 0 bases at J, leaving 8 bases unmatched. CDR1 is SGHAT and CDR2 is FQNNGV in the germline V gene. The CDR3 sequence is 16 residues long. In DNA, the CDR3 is TGTGCCAGCAACCCCGTCGGGGGGACGAACACCGGGGAGCTGTTTTTT. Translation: CASNPVGGTNTGELFF.

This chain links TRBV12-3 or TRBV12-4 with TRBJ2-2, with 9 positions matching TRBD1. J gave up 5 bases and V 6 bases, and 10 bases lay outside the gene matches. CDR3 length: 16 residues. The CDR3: CASRQGQGSRTGELFF. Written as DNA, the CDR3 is TGTGCCAGCAGGCAAGGACAGGGGAGTCGGACCGGGGAGCTGTTTTTT.

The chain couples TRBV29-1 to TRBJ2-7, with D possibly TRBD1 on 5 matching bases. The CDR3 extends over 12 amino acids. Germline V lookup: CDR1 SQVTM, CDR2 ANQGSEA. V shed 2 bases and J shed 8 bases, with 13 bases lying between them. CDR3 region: CSVERQGGKQYF. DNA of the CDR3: TGCAGCGTTGAAAGGCAGGGTGGTAAGCAGTACTTC.

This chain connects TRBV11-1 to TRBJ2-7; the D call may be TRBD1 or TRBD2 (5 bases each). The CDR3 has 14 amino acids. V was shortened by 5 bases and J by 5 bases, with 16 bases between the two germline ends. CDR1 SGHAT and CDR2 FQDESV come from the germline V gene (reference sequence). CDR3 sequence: CASSPGHATNEQYF. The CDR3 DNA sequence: TGTGCCAGCAGCCCGGGGCACGCAACCAACGAGCAGTACTTC.

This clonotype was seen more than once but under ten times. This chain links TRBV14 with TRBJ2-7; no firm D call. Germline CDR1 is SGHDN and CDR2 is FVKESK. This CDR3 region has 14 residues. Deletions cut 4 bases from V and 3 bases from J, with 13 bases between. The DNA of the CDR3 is TGTGCCAGCAGCCCAATGATGGGGAACTACGAGCAGTACTTC. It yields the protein CASSPMMGNYEQYF.

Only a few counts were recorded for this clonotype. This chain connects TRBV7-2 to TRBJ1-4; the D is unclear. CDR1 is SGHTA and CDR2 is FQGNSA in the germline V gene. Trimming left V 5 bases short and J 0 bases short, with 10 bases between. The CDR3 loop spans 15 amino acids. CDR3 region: CASSPKRSTNEKLFF. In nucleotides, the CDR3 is TGTGCCAGCAGCCCCAAGAGGTCAACTAATGAAAAACTGTTTTTT.

The CDR3 sequence is CASSLRTFPPEELFF. DNA of the CDR3: TGTGCCAGCAGTCTCCGGACATTCCCGCCCGAGGAGCTGTTTTTT. The chain uses TRBV27 and TRBJ2-2, with D tentatively TRBD1 (5 bases). CDR3 length: 15 amino acids. The germline V gene has CDR1 MNHEY and CDR2 SMNVEV (reference sequence). The V end was cut by 5 bases, the J end by 10 bases, with 20 bases between.

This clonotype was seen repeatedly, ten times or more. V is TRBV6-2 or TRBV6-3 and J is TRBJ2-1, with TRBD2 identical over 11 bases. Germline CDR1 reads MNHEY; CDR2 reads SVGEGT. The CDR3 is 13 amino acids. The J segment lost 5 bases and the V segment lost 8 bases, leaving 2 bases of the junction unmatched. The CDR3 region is CASGGLADNEQFF. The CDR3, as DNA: TGTGCCAGCGGGGGACTAGCGGACAATGAGCAGTTCTTC.

The CDR3 loop is CASSFEGGGGNTIYF. The CDR3 coding sequence is TGTGCCAGCAGCTTCGAAGGGGGCGGCGGAAACACCATATATTTT. The gene calls are TRBV7-9 and TRBJ1-3; 7 nucleotides line up with TRBD1. In germline, CDR1 is SEHNR, CDR2 FQNEAQ (reference sequence). V shed 3 bases and J 4 bases; nucleotides not matched to a gene: 6. The CDR3 spans 15 residues.

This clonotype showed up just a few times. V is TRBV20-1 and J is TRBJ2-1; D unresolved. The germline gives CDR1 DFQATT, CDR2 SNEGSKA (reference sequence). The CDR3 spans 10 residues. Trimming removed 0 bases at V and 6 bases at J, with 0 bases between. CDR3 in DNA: TGCAGTGCTAGAGACAATGAGCAGTTCTTC. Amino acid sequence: CSARDNEQFF.

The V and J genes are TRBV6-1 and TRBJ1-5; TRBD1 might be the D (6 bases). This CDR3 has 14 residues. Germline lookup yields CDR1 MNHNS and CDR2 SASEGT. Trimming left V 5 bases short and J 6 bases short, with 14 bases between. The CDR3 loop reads CASSIGGGGQPQHF. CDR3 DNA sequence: TGTGCCAGCAGTATTGGGGGCGGAGGTCAGCCCCAGCATTTT.

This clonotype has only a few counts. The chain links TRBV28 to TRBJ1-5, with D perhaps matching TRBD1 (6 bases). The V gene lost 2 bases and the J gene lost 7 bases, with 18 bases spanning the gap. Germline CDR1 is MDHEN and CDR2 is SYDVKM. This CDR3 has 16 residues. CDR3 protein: CASSLSSAGAGQPQHF. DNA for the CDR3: TGTGCCAGCAGTTTAAGCTCAGCAGGGGCCGGGCAGCCCCAGCATTTT.

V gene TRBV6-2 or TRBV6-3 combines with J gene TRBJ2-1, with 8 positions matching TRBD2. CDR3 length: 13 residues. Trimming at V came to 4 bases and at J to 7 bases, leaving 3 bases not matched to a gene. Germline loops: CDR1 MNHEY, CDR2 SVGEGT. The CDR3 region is CASSWGLGNEQFF. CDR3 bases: TGTGCCAGCAGTTGGGGACTAGGAAATGAGCAGTTCTTC.

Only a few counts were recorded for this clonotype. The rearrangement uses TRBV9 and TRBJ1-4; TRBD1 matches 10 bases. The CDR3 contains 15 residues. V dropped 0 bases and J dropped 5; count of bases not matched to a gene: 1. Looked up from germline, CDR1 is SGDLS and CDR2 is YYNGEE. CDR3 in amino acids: CASSVATGGNEKLFF. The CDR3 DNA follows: TGTGCCAGCAGCGTAGCGACAGGGGGCAATGAAAAACTGTTTTTT. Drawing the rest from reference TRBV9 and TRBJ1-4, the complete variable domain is DSGVTQTPKHLITATGQRVTLRCSPRSGDLSVYWYQQSLDQGLQFLIQYYNGEERAKGNILERFSAQQFPDLHSELNLSSLELGDSALYFCASSVATGGNEKLFFGSGTQLSVL.

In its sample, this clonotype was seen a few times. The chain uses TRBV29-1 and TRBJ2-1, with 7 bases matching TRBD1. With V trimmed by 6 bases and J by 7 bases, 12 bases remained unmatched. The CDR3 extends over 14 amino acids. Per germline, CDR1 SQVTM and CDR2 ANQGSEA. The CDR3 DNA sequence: TGCAGCGTGCCTGAAGGGGGCAGGGGAAATGAGCAGTTCTTC. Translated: CSVPEGGRGNEQFF.

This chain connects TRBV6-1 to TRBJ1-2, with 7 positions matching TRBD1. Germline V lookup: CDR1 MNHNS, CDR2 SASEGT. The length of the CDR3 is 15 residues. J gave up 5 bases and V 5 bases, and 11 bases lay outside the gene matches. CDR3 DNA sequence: TGTGCCAGCAGTTCCCGGGACAGCGGCTTTTATGGCTACACCTTC. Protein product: CASSSRDSGFYGYTF.

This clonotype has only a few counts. Written as DNA, the CDR3 is TGTGCCAGCAGTTACCCAGGATACACAGATACGCAGTATTTT. It is translated as CASSYPGYTDTQYF. The J gene is TRBJ2-3, the V gene TRBV6-2 or TRBV6-3, with D hard to call. Trimming removed 2 bases from V and 2 bases from J, with 8 bases in between. The CDR3 covers 14 residues. CDR1 is MNHEY and CDR2 is SVGEGT in the germline V gene.

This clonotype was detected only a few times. The CDR3 DNA sequence: TGCGCCAGCAGCCAAGGCCGCACGGACCACACAGATACGCAGTATTTT. This codes for CASSQGRTDHTDTQYF. The V call is TRBV4-3, the J call TRBJ2-3, with D unresolved. This CDR3 is built from 16 residues. V was pared by 1 base and J by 2 bases, with 13 bases between. Germline loops: CDR1 LGHNA, CDR2 YSLEER.

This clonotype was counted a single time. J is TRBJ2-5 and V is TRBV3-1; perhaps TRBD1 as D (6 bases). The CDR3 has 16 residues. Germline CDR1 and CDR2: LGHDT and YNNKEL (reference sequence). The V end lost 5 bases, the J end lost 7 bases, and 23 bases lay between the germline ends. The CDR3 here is CASSEELGAHGWTQYF. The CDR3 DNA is TGTGCCAGCAGCGAGGAGTTGGGGGCCCACGGGTGGACCCAGTACTTC.

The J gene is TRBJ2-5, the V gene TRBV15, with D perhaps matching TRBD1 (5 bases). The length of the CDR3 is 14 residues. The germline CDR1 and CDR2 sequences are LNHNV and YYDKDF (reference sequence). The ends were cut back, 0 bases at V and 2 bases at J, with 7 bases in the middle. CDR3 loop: CATSRDPGQETQYF. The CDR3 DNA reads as TGTGCCACCAGCAGAGACCCAGGGCAAGAGACCCAGTACTTC.

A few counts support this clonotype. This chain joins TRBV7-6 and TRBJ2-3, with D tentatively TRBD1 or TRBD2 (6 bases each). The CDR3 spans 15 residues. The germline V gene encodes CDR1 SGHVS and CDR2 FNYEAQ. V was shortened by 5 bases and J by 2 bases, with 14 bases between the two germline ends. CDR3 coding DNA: TGTGCCAGCAGCCCTAGGCGGGACAACACAGATACGCAGTATTTT. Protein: CASSPRRDNTDTQYF.

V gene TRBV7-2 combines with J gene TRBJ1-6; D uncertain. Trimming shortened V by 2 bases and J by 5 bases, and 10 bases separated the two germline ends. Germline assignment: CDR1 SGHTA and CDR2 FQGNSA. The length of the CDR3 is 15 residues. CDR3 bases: TGTGCCAGCAGCTTAAAGAGGCTGAATAATTCACCCCTCCACTTT. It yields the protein CASSLKRLNNSPLHF. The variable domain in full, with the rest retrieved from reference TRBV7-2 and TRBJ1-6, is GAGVSQSPSNKVTEKGKDVELRCDPISGHTALYWYRQSLGQGLEFLIYFQGNSAPDKSGLPSDRFSAERTGGSVSTLTIQRTQQEDSAVYLCASSLKRLNNSPLHFGNGTRLTVT.

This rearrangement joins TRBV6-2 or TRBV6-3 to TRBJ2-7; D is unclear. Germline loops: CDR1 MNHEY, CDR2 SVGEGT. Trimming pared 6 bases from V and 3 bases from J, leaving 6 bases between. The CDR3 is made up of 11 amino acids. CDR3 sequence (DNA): TGTGCCAGCAGCAACAACTACGAGCAGTACGTC. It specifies CASSNNYEQYV.

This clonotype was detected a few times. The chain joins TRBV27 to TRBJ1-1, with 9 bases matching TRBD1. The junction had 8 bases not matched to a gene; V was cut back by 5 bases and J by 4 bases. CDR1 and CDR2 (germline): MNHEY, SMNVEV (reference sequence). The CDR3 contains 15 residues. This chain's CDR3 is CASSPLDRGGTEAFF. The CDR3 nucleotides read TGTGCCAGCAGTCCCTTGGACAGGGGCGGCACTGAAGCTTTCTTT.

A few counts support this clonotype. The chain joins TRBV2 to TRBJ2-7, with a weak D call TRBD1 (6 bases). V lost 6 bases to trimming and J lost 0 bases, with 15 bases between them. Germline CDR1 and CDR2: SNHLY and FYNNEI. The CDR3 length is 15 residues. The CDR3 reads CASRRTGTHSYEQYF. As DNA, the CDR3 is TGTGCCAGCAGACGTACCGGGACACACTCCTACGAGCAGTACTTC. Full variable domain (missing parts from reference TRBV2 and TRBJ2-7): EPEVTQTPSHQVTQMGQEVILRCVPISNHLYFYWYRQILGQKVEFLVSFYNNEISEKSEIFDDQFSVERPDGSNFTLKIRSTKLEDSAMYFCASRRTGTHSYEQYFGPGTRLTVT.

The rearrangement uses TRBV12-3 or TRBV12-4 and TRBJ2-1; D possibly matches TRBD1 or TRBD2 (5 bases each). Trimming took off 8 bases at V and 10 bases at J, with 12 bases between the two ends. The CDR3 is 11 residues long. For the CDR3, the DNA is TGTGCCAGCGGGGCCCCGGGGGAGCAGTTCTTC. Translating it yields CASGAPGEQFF.

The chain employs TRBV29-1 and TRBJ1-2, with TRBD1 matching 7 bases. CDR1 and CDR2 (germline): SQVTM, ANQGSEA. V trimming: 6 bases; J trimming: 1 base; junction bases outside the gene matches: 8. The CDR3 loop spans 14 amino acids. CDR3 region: CSVGQGQSNYGYTF. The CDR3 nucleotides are TGCAGCGTGGGTCAGGGACAGAGTAACTATGGCTACACCTTC. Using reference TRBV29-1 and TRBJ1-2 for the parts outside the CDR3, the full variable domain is SAVISQKPSRDICQRGTSLTIQCQVDSQVTMMFWYRQQPGQSLTLIATANQGSEATYESGFVIDKFPISRPNLTFSTLTVSNMSPEDSSIYLCSVGQGQSNYGYTFGSGTRLTVV.

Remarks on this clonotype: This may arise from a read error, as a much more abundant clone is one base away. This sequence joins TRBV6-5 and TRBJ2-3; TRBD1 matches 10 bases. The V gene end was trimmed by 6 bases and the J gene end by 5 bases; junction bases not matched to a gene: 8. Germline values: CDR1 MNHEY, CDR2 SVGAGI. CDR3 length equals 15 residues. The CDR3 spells CASSARTGGGDTQYF. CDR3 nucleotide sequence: TGTGCCAGCAGCGCTAGGACAGGGGGTGGAGATACGCAGTATTTT.

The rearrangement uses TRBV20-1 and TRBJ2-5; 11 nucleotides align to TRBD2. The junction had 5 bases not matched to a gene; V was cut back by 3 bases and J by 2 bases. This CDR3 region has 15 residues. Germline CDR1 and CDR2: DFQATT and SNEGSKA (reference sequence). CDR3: CSASIGTSGQETQYF. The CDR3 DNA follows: TGCAGTGCTAGCATAGGGACTAGCGGACAAGAGACCCAGTACTTC.